Listed below are T cell receptor beta chains from one sample, sequenced in a study of control samples from healthy donors and cancer patients. TCRdb keeps only in-frame clones here, not all; method: immunoSEQ multiplex PCR. The sample yields approximately 49,000 clones, approximately 89% seen once. The sample taken for sequencing was PBMCs. The receptor source for this set is a man aged 35-49 years with colorectal cancer. Both conserved end residues are part of each CDR3. D genes are given only for firm matches. Some rows mark clone size as missing; the rest say once, few, many or name a class of expanded clone.

-	TRBV2	TRBJ1-1	-	CATEDAVNTEAFF	TGTGCCACTGAAGACGCCGTGAACACTGAAGCTTTCTTT
-	TRBV7-9	TRBJ1-1	-	CASSLGLLNTEAFF	TGTGCCAGCAGCTTGGGCCTCCTGAACACTGAAGCTTTCTTT
once	TRBV7-2	TRBJ2-1	TRBD2	CASSLRTSGGHEQFF	TGTGCCAGCAGCTTACGGACTAGCGGGGGCCATGAGCAGTTCTTC
-	TRBV30	TRBJ2-7	-	CAWSTGSYEQYF	TGTGCCTGGAGTACAGGCTCCTACGAGCAGTACTTC
-	TRBV30	TRBJ2-1	TRBD2	CAWSPSRTSGSYEQFF	TGTGCCTGGAGTCCGTCTCGGACTAGCGGGAGCTATGAGCAGTTCTTC
-	TRBV5-8	TRBJ2-4	-	CASSLRGKNIQYF	TGTGCCAGCAGCTTAAGGGGAAAAAACATTCAGTACTTC
few	TRBV13	TRBJ2-1	TRBD2	CASSLELAAYNEQFF	TGTGCCAGCAGCTTAGAACTAGCGGCCTACAATGAGCAGTTCTTC
-	TRBV12-3/TRBV12-4	TRBJ2-1	-	CASNSGLFNEQFF	TGTGCCAGCAATTCAGGGTTGTTCAATGAGCAGTTCTTC
-	TRBV18	TRBJ1-2	-	CASSPDGRGGGYTF	TGTGCCAGCTCACCCGACGGCAGGGGCGGTGGCTACACCTTC
-	TRBV30	TRBJ1-2	-	CASKTVNYGYTF	TGTGCCAGTAAGACAGTGAACTATGGCTACACCTTC
-	TRBV19	TRBJ2-1	TRBD2	CASSIDLLAGTWFF	TGTGCCAGTAGTATAGATCTTCTAGCGGGAACTTGGTTCTTC
-	TRBV5-1	TRBJ2-1	TRBD2	CASSSSGRNNEQFF	TGCGCCAGCAGCTCTAGCGGGAGGAACAATGAGCAGTTCTTC
-	TRBV19	TRBJ2-2	-	CASSIAGQGSGELFF	TGTGCCAGTAGTATAGCCGGGCAGGGTTCCGGGGAGCTGTTTTTT
-	TRBV19	TRBJ1-5	-	CASSNTGYSNQPQHF	TGTGCCAGTAGTAACACAGGTTATAGCAATCAGCCCCAGCATTTT
few	TRBV11-3	TRBJ2-7	-	CASSFAPLGQYF	TGTGCCAGCAGCTTTGCCCCTCTAGGGCAGTACTTC
-	TRBV30	TRBJ2-5	TRBD2	CAWTPGLAGEETQYF	TGTGCCTGGACCCCGGGACTAGCGGGAGAAGAGACCCAGTACTTC
-	TRBV15	TRBJ1-3	-	CATSRDGRSGNTIYF	TGTGCCACCAGCAGAGACGGGCGCTCTGGAAACACCATATATTTT
-	TRBV27	TRBJ1-2	-	CASSLIPGQRAMNGYTF	TGTGCCAGCAGTTTGATCCCCGGCCAACGGGCAATGAATGGCTACACCTTC
once	TRBV7-9	TRBJ2-1	-	CASSLEDRRVYNEQFF	TGTGCCAGCAGCTTAGAGGACAGAAGGGTCTACAATGAGCAGTTCTTC
-	TRBV10-2	TRBJ2-1	TRBD2	CASSDLPGTSGYMYNEQFF	TGCGCCAGCAGTGATCTCCCCGGGACTAGCGGATATATGTACAATGAGCAGTTCTTC
-	TRBV19	TRBJ1-5	-	CASSGHREGQPQHF	TGTGCCAGTAGTGGACACAGGGAGGGTCAGCCCCAGCATTTT
-	TRBV7-9	TRBJ2-1	-	CASSLGREQFF	TGTGCCAGCAGCTTAGGGCGTGAGCAGTTCTTC
-	TRBV7-9	TRBJ1-2	-	CASSQQNFNYGYTF	TGTGCCAGCAGCCAACAGAATTTTAACTATGGCTACACCTTC
once	TRBV19	TRBJ2-7	-	CASSIGTGGYEQYF	TGTGCCAGTAGTATTGGGACCGGTGGCTACGAGCAGTACTTC
-	TRBV5-1	TRBJ2-5	-	CASSLEETQYF	TGCGCCAGCAGCTTGGAGGAGACCCAGTACTTC
-	TRBV7-8	TRBJ2-3	TRBD2	CASSPAGLSTDTQYF	TGTGCCAGCAGTCCAGCGGGACTTAGCACAGATACGCAGTATTTT
-	TRBV27	TRBJ1-6	-	CASSFMGTTSSPLHF	TGTGCCAGCAGTTTCATGGGCACCACCAGTTCACCCCTCCACTTT
few	TRBV12-3/TRBV12-4	TRBJ1-2	TRBD1	CASRDRGRVGYTF	TGTGCCAGCCGGGACAGGGGGCGCGTGGGCTACACCTTC
few	TRBV12-3/TRBV12-4	TRBJ2-7	-	CASSRTPSYEQYF	TGTGCCAGCAGCCGGACGCCCTCCTACGAGCAGTACTTC
-	TRBV6-5	TRBJ1-3	-	CASSYRGTGNTIYF	TGTGCCAGCAGTTACAGGGGAACTGGAAACACCATATATTTT
-	TRBV11-2	TRBJ2-7	-	CASSPGGQGTLEQYF	TGTGCCAGCAGCCCGGGCGGGCAAGGGACCTTAGAGCAGTACTTC
-	TRBV14	TRBJ1-2	-	CASSQKGNYGYTF	TGTGCCAGCAGCCAAAAGGGCAACTATGGCTACACCTTC
-	TRBV10-3	TRBJ2-2	-	CAIRSSGELFF	TGTGCCATCAGGTCTTCCGGGGAGCTGTTTTTT
-	TRBV10-3	TRBJ2-1	-	CATSQVGNEQFF	TGTGCCACGAGCCAAGTAGGCAATGAGCAGTTCTTC
-	TRBV28	TRBJ1-3	-	CASSPPQGQAGNTIYF	TGTGCCAGCAGTCCCCCCCAGGGCCAAGCAGGAAACACCATATATTTT
-	TRBV11-3	TRBJ2-2	TRBD2	CASSQREGGTGELFF	TGTGCCAGCAGCCAGCGGGAGGGTGGCACCGGGGAGCTGTTTTTT
-	TRBV4-1	TRBJ1-5	-	CASSHTGNPNQPQHF	TGCGCCAGCAGCCATACCGGGAATCCCAATCAGCCCCAGCATTTT
-	TRBV12-5	TRBJ1-5	TRBD1	CASGWGTGNYQPQHF	TGTGCTAGTGGTTGGGGGACAGGGAACTATCAGCCCCAGCATTTT